The entry that follows covers one TCR beta chain sequence. The target antigen is unknown. This sample was included in a study of OX40 agonist ivuxolimab in advanced cancers. Study as a whole: Dosing consisted of intravenous ivuxolimab at 0.01 to 10 mg/kg every 2 weeks.

Measured with immunoSEQ multiplex PCR; TCRdb has only the in-frame clones, and not every one. Altogether tens of thousands of clones are present, more than 75% being singletons, with the ten largest covering 0.45% to 0.6%. CDR1 LGHNA and CDR2 YSLEER come from the germline V gene. The V end lost 0 bases, the J end lost 6 bases, and 12 bases lay between the germline ends. The CDR3 spans 15 residues. Study outcomes and limitations: Dosing at 0.1 to 3.0 mg/kg was accompanied by clonal expansion of CD4+ and CD8+ blood T cells by week 6.

This receptor was identified in an adult with an advanced solid tumor such as melanoma, head and neck, liver or kidney cancer. The gene calls are TRBV4-3 and TRBJ1-5, with D possibly TRBD1 on 5 matching bases. Here the sequenced sample was CD4+ or CD8+ T cells sorted from blood, taken in a trial of the OX40 agonist ivuxolimab. The CDR3 loop is CASSQDGAPFQPQHF. For the CDR3, the DNA is TGCGCCAGCAGCCAAGATGGGGCCCCGTTTCAGCCCCAGCATTTT.